This TCR beta chain derives from a study of CD8+CD57+ T cells in acquired aplastic anemia. Study context: Healthy donor CD4+ samples were sequenced to a depth that averaged approximately 9.9 million reads.

Regarding the study as a whole: For CD8+ Simpson's diversity, patients and controls showed no significant difference.

This clonotype was seen a few times. Its antigen is still unknown. A junction boundary mismatches the germline segment, possibly from a read error. The template used for profiling TCR beta VDJ and CDR3 was genomic DNA. TCRdb fed the reads into MiXCR, producing one record per CDR3 protein. Of roughly 170,000 distinct CDR3 sequences listed, around 60% were seen once; the top ten hold roughly 42%. Germline CDR1 and CDR2: MGHRA and YSYEKL. The CDR3 length is 16 residues. Sequenced material: sorted CD4+, CD8+, or CD8+CD57+ T cells (not recorded which) from PBMCs. This chain connects TRBV4-1 to TRBJ1-1, with 7 bases lining up with TRBD1. The source is a human donor in good health. CDR3 coding DNA: TGCGCCAGCAGCCAATTTGCAGGGGGTGGGAACACTGAAACTTTCTTT. It specifies CASSQFAGGGNTETFF.